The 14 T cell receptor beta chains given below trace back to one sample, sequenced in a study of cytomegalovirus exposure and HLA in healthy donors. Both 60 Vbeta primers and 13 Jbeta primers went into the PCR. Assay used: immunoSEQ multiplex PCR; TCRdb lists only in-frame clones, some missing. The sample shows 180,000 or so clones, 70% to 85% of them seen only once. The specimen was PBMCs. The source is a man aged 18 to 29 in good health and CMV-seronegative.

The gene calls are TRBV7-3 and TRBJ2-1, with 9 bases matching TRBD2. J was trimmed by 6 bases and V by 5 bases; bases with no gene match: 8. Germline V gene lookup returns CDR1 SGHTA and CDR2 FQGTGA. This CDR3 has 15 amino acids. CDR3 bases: TGTGCCAGCAGCCACCTTGGCGGGAGGGCCAATGAGCAGTTCTTC. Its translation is CASSHLGGRANEQFF.

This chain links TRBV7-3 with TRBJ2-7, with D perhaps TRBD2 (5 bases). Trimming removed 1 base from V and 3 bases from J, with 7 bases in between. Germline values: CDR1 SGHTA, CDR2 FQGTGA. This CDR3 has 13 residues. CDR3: CASSLIAGYEQYF. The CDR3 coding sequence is TGTGCCAGCAGCTTAATCGCGGGCTACGAGCAGTACTTC.

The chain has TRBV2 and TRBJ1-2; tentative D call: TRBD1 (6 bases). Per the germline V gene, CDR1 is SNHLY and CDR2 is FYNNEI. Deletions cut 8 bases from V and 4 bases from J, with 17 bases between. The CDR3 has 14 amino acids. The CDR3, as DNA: TGTGCCAGCCGCGCGGGAGGGGGGCTCTATGGCTACACCTTC. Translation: CASRAGGGLYGYTF.

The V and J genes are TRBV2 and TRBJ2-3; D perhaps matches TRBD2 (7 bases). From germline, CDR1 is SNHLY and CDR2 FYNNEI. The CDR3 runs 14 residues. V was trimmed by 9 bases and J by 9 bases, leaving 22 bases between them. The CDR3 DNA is TGTGCCAGTACTTGGGGGGGCAGGGGTTCCACGCAGTATTTT. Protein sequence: CASTWGGRGSTQYF.

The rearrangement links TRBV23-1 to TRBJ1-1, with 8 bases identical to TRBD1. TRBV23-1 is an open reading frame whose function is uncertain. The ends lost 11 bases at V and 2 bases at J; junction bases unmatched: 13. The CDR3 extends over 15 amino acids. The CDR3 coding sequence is TGCGCCGGGAAACAGGGGGAATTTTTTAACACTGAAGCTTTCTTT. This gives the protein CAGKQGEFFNTEAFF.

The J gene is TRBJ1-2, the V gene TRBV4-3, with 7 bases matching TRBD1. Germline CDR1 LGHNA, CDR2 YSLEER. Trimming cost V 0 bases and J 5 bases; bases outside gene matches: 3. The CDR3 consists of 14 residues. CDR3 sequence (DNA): TGCGCCAGCAGCCAAGACCCAGGGGGATATGGCTACACCTTC. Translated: CASSQDPGGYGYTF.

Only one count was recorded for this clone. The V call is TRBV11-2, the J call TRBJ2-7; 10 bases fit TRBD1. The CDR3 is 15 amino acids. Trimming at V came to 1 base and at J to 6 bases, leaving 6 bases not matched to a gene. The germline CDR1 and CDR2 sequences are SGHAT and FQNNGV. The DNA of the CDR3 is TGTGCCAGCAGCTTAGGGACAGGGGGATACTTCGAGCAGTACTTC. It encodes CASSLGTGGYFEQYF.

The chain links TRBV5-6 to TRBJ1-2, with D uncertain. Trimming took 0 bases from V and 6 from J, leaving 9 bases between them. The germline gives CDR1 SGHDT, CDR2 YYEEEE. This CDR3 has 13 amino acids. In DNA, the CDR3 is TGTGCCAGCAGCTTGGGAGGGTCCCATGGCTACACCTTC. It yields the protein CASSLGGSHGYTF.

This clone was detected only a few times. For the CDR3, the DNA is TGTGCCTGGAGCTTACACCCCCCAAGTACCGCTAACTATGGCTACACCTTC. It encodes CAWSLHPPSTANYGYTF. The chain links TRBV30 to TRBJ1-2; no reliable D call. This CDR3 region has 17 residues. From germline, CDR1 is GTSNPN and CDR2 SVGIG (reference sequence). V shed 3 bases and J shed 0 bases, with 20 bases lying between them.

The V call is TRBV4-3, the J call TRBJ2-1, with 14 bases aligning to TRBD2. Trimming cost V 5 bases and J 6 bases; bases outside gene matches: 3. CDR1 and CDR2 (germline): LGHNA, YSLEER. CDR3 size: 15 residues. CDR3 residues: CASSEGTSGGNEQFF. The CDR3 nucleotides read TGCGCCAGCAGCGAAGGGACTAGCGGGGGCAATGAGCAGTTCTTC.

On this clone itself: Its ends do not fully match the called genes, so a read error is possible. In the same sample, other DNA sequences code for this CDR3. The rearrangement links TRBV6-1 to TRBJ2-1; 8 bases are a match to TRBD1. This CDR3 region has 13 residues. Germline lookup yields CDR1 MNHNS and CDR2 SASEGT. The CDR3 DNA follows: TGCGCCAGCAGTTGGACAGGGAGCAATGAGCAGTTCTTC. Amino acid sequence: CASSWTGSNEQFF.

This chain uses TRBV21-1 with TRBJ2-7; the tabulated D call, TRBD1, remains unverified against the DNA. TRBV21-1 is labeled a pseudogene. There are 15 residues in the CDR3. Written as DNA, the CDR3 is TGTGCCAGCAGCAAGAGAAGGGACAGAACCTACGAGCAGTACTTC. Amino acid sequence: CASSKRRDRTYEQYF.

CDR3 coding DNA: TGCAGCGTTGAAGAACTTCCAGACAGGGCCACTGAAGCTTTCTTT. Translated: CSVEELPDRATEAFF. This chain uses TRBV29-1 with TRBJ1-1, with 7 positions matching TRBD1. The CDR3 totals 15 residues. Germline V gene data show CDR1 as SQVTM and CDR2 as ANQGSEA. V was clipped by 0 bases and J by 4 bases; unmatched bases: 8.

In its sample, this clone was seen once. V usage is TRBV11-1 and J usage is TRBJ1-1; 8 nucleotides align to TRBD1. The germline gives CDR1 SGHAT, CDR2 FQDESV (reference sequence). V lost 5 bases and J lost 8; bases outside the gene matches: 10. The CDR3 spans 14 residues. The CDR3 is CASSVIGGQDEAFF. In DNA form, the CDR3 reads TGTGCCAGCAGCGTAATAGGGGGACAGGACGAAGCTTTCTTT. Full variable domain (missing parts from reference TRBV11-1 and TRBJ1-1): EAEVAQSPRYKITEKSQAVAFWCDPISGHATLYWYRQILGQGPELLVQFQDESVVDDSQLPKDRFSAERLKGVDSTLKIQPAELGDSAMYLCASSVIGGQDEAFFGQGTRLTVV.